This paragraph covers one T cell receptor (beta chain) sequence. What it binds is not known. These data are taken from a study of T cell clonotyping in hematopoietic cell transplantation. The repertoire was sequenced with immunoSEQ multiplex PCR; TCRdb's copy has only in-frame clones and lacks some. The sample consists of over 5,000 clones, just under 90% of them appearing once. Study-level points and caveats: Recipient TCR diversity dropped after transplant; expanded clonotypes rose from day 30 to 180.

The sample here was peripheral blood mononuclear cells, taken 100 days after allogeneic stem cell transplant. The TCR originated in a female patient in her 40s who had an allogeneic stem cell transplant from a related donor, so the T cells may come from the graft donor. Some clones in this sample may be carry-over from other donors' samples.

This chain's CDR3 is CAWSVRQSNQPQHF. The CDR3 nucleotides read TGTGCCTGGAGTGTACGACAGAGTAATCAGCCCCAGCATTTT. The rearrangement uses TRBV30 and TRBJ1-5; D is possibly TRBD1 (5 bases). Trimming cost V 0 bases and J 4 bases, with 10 bases left between them. The CDR3 totals 14 residues. Germline values: CDR1 GTSNPN, CDR2 SVGIG (reference sequence).